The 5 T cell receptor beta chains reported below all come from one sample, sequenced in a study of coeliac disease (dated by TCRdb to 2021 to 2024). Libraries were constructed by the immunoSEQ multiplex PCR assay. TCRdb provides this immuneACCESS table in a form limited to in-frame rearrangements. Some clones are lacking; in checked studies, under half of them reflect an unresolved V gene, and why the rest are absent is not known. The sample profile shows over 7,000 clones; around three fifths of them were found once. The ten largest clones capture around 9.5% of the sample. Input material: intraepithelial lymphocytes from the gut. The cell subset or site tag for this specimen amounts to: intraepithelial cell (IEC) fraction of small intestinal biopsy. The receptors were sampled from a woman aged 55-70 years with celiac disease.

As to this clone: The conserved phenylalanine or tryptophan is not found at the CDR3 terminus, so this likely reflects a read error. The CDR3 here is CASSLPGVLGQYL. CDR3 sequence (DNA): TGTGCCAGCAGCCTCCCGGGAGTACTAGGGCAGTACCTC. The chain employs TRBV11-2 and TRBJ2-7; a possible D gene is TRBD2 (6 bases). This CDR3 is built from 13 residues. CDR1 SGHAT and CDR2 FQNNGV come from the germline V gene. V was shortened by 5 bases and J by 9 bases, with 17 bases between the two germline ends.

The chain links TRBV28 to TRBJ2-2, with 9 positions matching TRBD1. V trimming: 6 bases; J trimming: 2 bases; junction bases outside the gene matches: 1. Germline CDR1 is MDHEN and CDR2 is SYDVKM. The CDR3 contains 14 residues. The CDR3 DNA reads TGTGCCAGCAGGACAGGGGGAAACACCGGGGAGCTGTTTTTT. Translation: CASRTGGNTGELFF. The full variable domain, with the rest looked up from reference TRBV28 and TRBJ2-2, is DVKVTQSSRYLVKRTGEKVFLECVQDMDHENMFWYRQDPGLGLRLIYFSYDVKMKEKGDIPEGYSVSREKKERFSLILESASTNQTSMYLCASRTGGNTGELFFGEGSRLTVL.

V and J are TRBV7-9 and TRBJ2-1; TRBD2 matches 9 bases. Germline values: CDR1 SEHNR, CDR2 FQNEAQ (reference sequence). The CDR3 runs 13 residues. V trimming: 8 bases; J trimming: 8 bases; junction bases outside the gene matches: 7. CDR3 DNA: TGTGCCAGCGCCCGGACTAGCGATTATGAGCAGTTCTTC. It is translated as CASARTSDYEQFF.

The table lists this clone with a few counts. The CDR3 loop reads CASSFGGSYEQYF. CDR3 nucleotide sequence: TGTGCCAGCAGCTTCGGGGGCTCCTACGAGCAGTACTTC. This chain links TRBV7-9 with TRBJ2-7; weak D call: TRBD2 (6 bases). This CDR3 is 13 amino acids long. The germline V gene encodes CDR1 SEHNR and CDR2 FQNEAQ (reference sequence). Trimming cost V 3 bases and J 0 bases, with 6 bases left between them.

CDR3 loop: CASSIGASGALTGELFF. CDR3 sequence (DNA): TGTGCCAGTAGTATAGGGGCTAGCGGGGCCCTAACCGGGGAGCTGTTTTTT. The chain links TRBV19 to TRBJ2-2, with 9 bases lining up with TRBD2. The CDR3 has 17 residues. With 1 base clipped from V and 5 bases from J, the junction kept 8 bases outside the gene matches. Looked up from germline, CDR1 is LNHDA and CDR2 is SQIVND (reference sequence).